This TCR beta chain is from a study of brain T cells in children with intractable seizures. General study results and limits: HCMV serostatus was not known, and viral specificity came from CDR3 similarity only.

CDR3 length: 15 amino acids. The germline V gene encodes CDR1 MNHNY and CDR2 SVGAGI (reference sequence). Losses at the gene ends were 5 bases for V and 3 bases for J; bases not matched to a gene: 6. Repertoires were generated with immunoSEQ multiplex PCR, while TCRdb's copy carries only in-frame clones and drops some. The sample holds about 340,000 clones, 93% seen once. With respect to this clone: Its matching antigen is unknown.

As for time point: blood from clinic visit 5 months post-surgery; TSC patient then seizure free. The sequenced cases were selected for having the highest brain T cell transcript signatures. Pre-surgery treatment included at least one anti-epileptic drug. This sequence was found in a boy in the first two years of life with tuberous sclerosis and intractable seizures. The rearrangement joins TRBV6-6 to TRBJ2-3, with 9 positions matching TRBD1. Sample: peripheral blood, taken roughly 5 months after surgery. The CDR3 coding sequence is TGTGCCAGCAGTGACGGACAGGGGAGGACAGATACGCAGTATTTT. This translates into CASSDGQGRTDTQYF.